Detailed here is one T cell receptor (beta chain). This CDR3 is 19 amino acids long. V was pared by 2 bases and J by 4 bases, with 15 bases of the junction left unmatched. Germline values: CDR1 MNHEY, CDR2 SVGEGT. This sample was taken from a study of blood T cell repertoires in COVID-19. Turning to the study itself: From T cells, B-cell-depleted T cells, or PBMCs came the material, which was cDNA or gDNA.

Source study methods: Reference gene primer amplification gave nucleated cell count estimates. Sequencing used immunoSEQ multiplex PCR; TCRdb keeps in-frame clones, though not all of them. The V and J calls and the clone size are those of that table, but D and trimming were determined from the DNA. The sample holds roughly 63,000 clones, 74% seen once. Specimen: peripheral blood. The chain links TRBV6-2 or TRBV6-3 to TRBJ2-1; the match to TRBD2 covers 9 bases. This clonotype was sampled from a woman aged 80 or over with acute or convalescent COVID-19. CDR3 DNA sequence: TGTGCCAGCAGTTACGTAAAGACTAGCGGCATCGGGGGGTACAATGAGCAGTTCTTC. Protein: CASSYVKTSGIGGYNEQFF.